This record concerns one T cell receptor beta chain sequence. 13 Jbeta primers and 60 Vbeta primers were used for the PCR. The protocol was immunoSEQ multiplex PCR, while the TCRdb copy is restricted to in-frame clones and leaves out a portion. In the table there are 150,000 to 200,000 clones, over 70% of which are singletons. These data belong to a study of cytomegalovirus exposure and HLA in healthy donors. V lost 1 base and J lost 6, with 12 bases in between. The CDR3 is made up of 14 amino acids. Germline CDR1 SGHDN, CDR2 FVKESK. The receptor comes from a woman between 25 and 40 years old in good health and CMV-seropositive. Specimen: PBMCs. The V and J genes are TRBV14 and TRBJ1-1, with D unresolved. CDR3 sequence (DNA): TGTGCCAGCAGCCAAGCCGGTCAAAGCGCTGAAGCTTTCTTT. Its protein product is CASSQAGQSAEAFF.